These T cell receptor beta chains were read from a single sample in a study of shared clonotypes between healthy human individuals. Using immunoSEQ multiplex PCR, the repertoire was profiled, and TCRdb retains in-frame clones only, with some absent. The sample gives roughly 1,800,000 clones, about 95% of which show up once; 1.2% is in the top ten. The sequenced sample was naive CD8+ T cells sorted from blood. The source of these receptors is a man aged 18 to 29 in good health. Both conserved end residues are part of each CDR3. D genes are given only for firm matches. The size of a clone is reported for some rows only, either as once, few or many, or as a class for expanded clones.

TRBD1 | . | TRBJ2-7 | TRBV29-1 | TGCAGCGTTGAAGATTTCAACAGGGGGAGCTCCTACGAGCAGTACTTC | CSVEDFNRGSSYEQYF
. | . | TRBJ1-2 | TRBV19 | TGTGCCAGTAGTATGGGGAAGGGAACCCCGTTGGATGGCTACACCTTC | CASSMGKGTPLDGYTF
. | . | TRBJ1-4 | TRBV4-3 | TGCGCCAGCAGCCAAGTTTATATAGGGACAACCGGGGAAAAACTGTTTTTT | CASSQVYIGTTGEKLFF
. | . | TRBJ1-1 | TRBV7-9 | TGTGCCAGCACCCACTCGCGACATGCGGATGAAGCTTTCTTT | CASTHSRHADEAFF
. | . | TRBJ2-7 | TRBV6-6 | TGTGCCAGCAGAGGTACTCTACCTCTCGAGCAGTACTTC | CASRGTLPLEQYF
. | . | TRBJ2-7 | TRBV6-1 | TGTGCCAGCAGTGACGGCGATCCCAACTCCTACGAGCAGTACTTC | CASSDGDPNSYEQYF
TRBD1 | once | TRBJ2-7 | TRBV6-1 | TGTGCCAGCGCAGACAGGGGATTCTCCTACGAGCAGTACTTC | CASADRGFSYEQYF
. | few | TRBJ1-5 | TRBV18 | TGTGCCAGCTCACCAGTGGCCGGGCTTAATGATCAGCCCCAGCATTTT | CASSPVAGLNDQPQHF
. | . | TRBJ2-5 | TRBV15 | TGTGCCACCAGCAGAGGACATGTCGGGGAGACCCAGTACTTC | CATSRGHVGETQYF
TRBD2 | . | TRBJ2-5 | TRBV6-1 | TGTGCCAGCAGTGAAGCGTGGACTAGCGGGGAAGAGACCCAGTACTTC | CASSEAWTSGEETQYF
. | . | TRBJ2-5 | TRBV29-1 | TGCAGCGTTGACGGGCAGGGCCAAGAGACCCAGTACTTC | CSVDGQGQETQYF
TRBD1 | . | TRBJ2-5 | TRBV11-2 | TGTGCCAGCAGCTTAGCCCAACAGGGGGCCTCGGAAGAGACCCAGTACTTC | CASSLAQQGASEETQYF
. | once | TRBJ1-4 | TRBV28 | TGTGCCAGCAAACCGGGCCATCAAAAACTGTTTTTT | CASKPGHQKLFF
. | . | TRBJ2-7 | TRBV7-2 | TGTGCCAGCAGCTTACATCCAGCCTACGAGCAGTACTTC | CASSLHPAYEQYF
. | . | TRBJ1-2 | TRBV27 | TGTGCCAGCAGTTTAAGCGCGACCGTTTCCCCTAGCTATGGCTACACCTTC | CASSLSATVSPSYGYTF
. | . | TRBJ2-5 | TRBV4-1 | TGCGCCAGCAGCCAAGATAGCCCCCTAGGGTTGGAGACCCAGTACTTC | CASSQDSPLGLETQYF
TRBD1 | . | TRBJ1-4 | TRBV12-5 | TGTGCTAGTGCCCCGACAGGGTCTGGGGAAAAACTGTTTTTT | CASAPTGSGEKLFF
. | . | TRBJ1-2 | TRBV9 | TGTGCCAGCAGCGCCGAGACTTATGGCTACACCTTC | CASSAETYGYTF
. | . | TRBJ2-7 | TRBV7-9 | TGTGCCAGCAGCTCGACGACGGAATCCTACGAGCAGTACTTC | CASSSTTESYEQYF
TRBD1 | . | TRBJ2-7 | TRBV7-9 | TGTGCCAGCAGCTCCGGGACAGAAAGCTCCTACGAGCAGTACTTC | CASSSGTESSYEQYF
TRBD2 | . | TRBJ2-2 | TRBV28 | TGTGCCTCGGGGGGAGGGGTCGCCGGGGAGCTGTTTTTT | CASGGGVAGELFF
TRBD2 | few | TRBJ2-2 | TRBV30 | TGTGCCTGGAGTGTACTGGGGGGGAGAGGAGCCGGGGAGCTGTTTTTT | CAWSVLGGRGAGELFF
TRBD2 | . | TRBJ2-1 | TRBV7-8 | TGTGCCAGCAGCGATCCGGGACTAGCGGGAGAGGGCGAGCAGTTCTTC | CASSDPGLAGEGEQFF
TRBD1 | . | TRBJ1-2 | TRBV2 | TGTGCCAGCAGTGTGGGACAGATCTATGGCTACACCTTC | CASSVGQIYGYTF